A selection of T cell receptor beta chains follows, all from one sample in a study of blood T cell repertoires in COVID-19. Sequenced by immunoSEQ multiplex PCR; TCRdb stores in-frame clones only, minus some. The sample shows 200,000 to 250,000 clones, about 82% of them seen only once. The specimen was PBMCs or T cells enriched from blood (not recorded which). These receptors came from a woman aged 45 to 65 who had recovered from COVID-19. CDR3s include the opening cysteine and the closing phenylalanine or tryptophan. Fields, in order: D gene, clone size, V gene, CDR3 length, J gene, CDR3 DNA, CDR3 protein. A D gene is named only where the DNA matches it firmly. Clone size is stated in some rows and not others, as once, few, many or a class when expanded.

>TRBD2|once|TRBV6-2/TRBV6-3|15|TRBJ2-3
TGTGCCAGCAGTTACTCCACGGGAGGGCCGGATACGCAGTATTTT
CASSYSTGGPDTQYF
>TRBD1|-|TRBV28|14|TRBJ1-2
TGTGCCAGCAGTTTCCGACAGGGGGGGGGCGGCTACACCTTC
CASSFRQGGGGYTF
>-|-|TRBV28|14|TRBJ1-1
TGTGCCAGCAGTTCAACAGGGATCGGCACTGAAGCTTTCTTT
CASSSTGIGTEAFF
>-|-|TRBV30|13|TRBJ2-5
TGTGCCTGGACATCAGGGTTGGGAGAGACCCAGTACTTC
CAWTSGLGETQYF
>TRBD2|-|TRBV19|16|TRBJ2-1
TGTGCCAGTAGGCTAGCGGGGCCAGCTGGCTACAATGAGCAGTTCTTC
CASRLAGPAGYNEQFF
>TRBD2|-|TRBV6-2/TRBV6-3|14|TRBJ2-7
TGTGCCAGCAGTTGGGTAGCGGGATCCTACGAGCAGTACTTC
CASSWVAGSYEQYF
>TRBD1|-|TRBV2|13|TRBJ1-2
TGTGCCAGCAGCGATCAGGGGGGCAATGGCTACACCTTC
CASSDQGGNGYTF
>-|-|TRBV3-1/TRBV3-2|15|TRBJ2-5
TGTGCCAGCAGCCTCCCCCGGAGAGGACAAGAGACCCAGTACTTC
CASSLPRRGQETQYF
>TRBD2|once|TRBV19|14|TRBJ2-1
TGTGCCAGTGGTGGACTAGCGTTTTACAATGAGCAGTTCTTC
CASGGLAFYNEQFF
>-|-|TRBV2|13|TRBJ1-6
TGTGCCAGCAGTTCAGGGTTTGAATCACCCCTCCACTTT
CASSSGFESPLHF
>TRBD1|-|TRBV19|18|TRBJ1-1
TGTGCCAGTAGCCTCTCGGTGGGGACAGAGCGCTTGAACACTGAAGCTTTCTTT
CASSLSVGTERLNTEAFF
>-|-|TRBV28|15|TRBJ2-6
TGTGCCAGCAGCGAGGGGACTCTTGGGGCCAACGTCCTGACTTTC
CASSEGTLGANVLTF
>-|-|TRBV11-3|11|TRBJ2-1
TGTGCCAGCAGCCACTACAATGAGCAGTTCTTC
CASSHYNEQFF
>TRBD1|-|TRBV9|15|TRBJ1-6
TGTGCCAGCAGCCGCCAGACAGGGGTAATTTCACCCCTCCACTTT
CASSRQTGVISPLHF
>TRBD2|-|TRBV5-1|15|TRBJ2-7
TGCGCCAGCAGCTTCGACGGGACTACTAGGTCCGAGCAGTACTTC
CASSFDGTTRSEQYF
>TRBD1|-|TRBV23-1|16|TRBJ2-1
TGCGCCAGCAGTCAATCGAGGGACAGGGGAGGCTATGAGCAGTTCTTC
CASSQSRDRGGYEQFF